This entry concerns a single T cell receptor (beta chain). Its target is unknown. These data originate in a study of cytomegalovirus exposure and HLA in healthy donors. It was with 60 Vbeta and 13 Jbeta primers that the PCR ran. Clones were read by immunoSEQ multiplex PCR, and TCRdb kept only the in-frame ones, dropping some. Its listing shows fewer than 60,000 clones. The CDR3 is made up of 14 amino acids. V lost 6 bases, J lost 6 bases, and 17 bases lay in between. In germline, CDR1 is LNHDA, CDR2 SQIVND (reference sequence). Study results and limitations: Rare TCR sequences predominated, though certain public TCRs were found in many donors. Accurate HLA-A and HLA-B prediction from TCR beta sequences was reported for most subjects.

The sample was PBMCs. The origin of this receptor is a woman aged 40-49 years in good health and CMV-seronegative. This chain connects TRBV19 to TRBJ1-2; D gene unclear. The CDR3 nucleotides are TGTGCCAGTAGCCGTCCAGGAACTGTTGATGGCTACACCTTC. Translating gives CASSRPGTVDGYTF.